These T cell receptor beta chains were read from a single sample in a study of blood T cell repertoires in COVID-19. Profiling relied on immunoSEQ multiplex PCR, and the TCRdb table lists in-frame clones only, not all of them. This table has some 73,000 clones, about 74% appearing once. The sequenced sample consisted of peripheral blood. The origin of the receptors is a man between 70 and 80 years old with COVID-19, enrolled during active disease. The conserved cysteine and the conserved F or W are not part of the CDR3 here.

j_call v_call cdr3_aa
TRBJ1-4 TRBV7-2 ASSASRGFGYFTGKLF
TRBJ1-5 TRBV6-5 ASRPGGVSQPQH
TRBJ2-7 TRBV7-9 ASSVGTGREQY
TRBJ2-1 TRBV27 ASSLGTGVNEQF
TRBJ2-3 TRBV5-4 ASSLAGDPSTDTQY
TRBJ2-1 TRBV5-4 ASSLETSRNEQF
TRBJ1-2 TRBV29-1 SVMEQGFYGYT
TRBJ2-3 TRBV28 ASSLGGLARNTQY
TRBJ2-7 TRBV7-2 ASSLGVGRPYYEQY
TRBJ2-5 TRBV9 ASSVVRGEPQETQY
TRBJ1-1 TRBV4-3 ASSRYRDSDTEAF
TRBJ1-2 TRBV2 ASGDSTRSGYT
TRBJ2-7 TRBV5-4 ASSSRTGTIYEQY
TRBJ1-4 TRBV4-3 ASSHLGQGHQKLF
TRBJ2-7 TRBV9 ASSPRLAGDYEQY
TRBJ1-4 TRBV10-3 AISESQAVTVGKLF
TRBJ1-4 TRBV5-1 ASSPTGPNEKLF
TRBJ2-6 TRBV5-6 ASSAERGGANVLT
TRBJ2-2 TRBV5-1 ASSSKTGVNTGELF
TRBJ2-7 TRBV4-1 ASTLEANSYEQY
TRBJ2-7 TRBV6-6 ASTKAGGPSYEQY
TRBJ2-5 TRBV2 ASSPQGPQETQY
TRBJ1-5 TRBV29-1 SVEGSGNQPQH
TRBJ1-4 TRBV28 ASSDRGREKLF
TRBJ1-2 TRBV19 ASSTSRDRESNGYT
TRBJ1-2 TRBV29-1 SVEQQRYGYT
TRBJ1-1 TRBV7-2 ASSLSLVSFGAF
TRBJ1-5 TRBV2 ASSAQGTSNQPQH
TRBJ2-2 TRBV28 ASSQPGQGRTGELF
TRBJ1-2 TRBV7-9 ASSLVDRGDYGYT
TRBJ1-2 TRBV4-1 ASSQEWMRLDALGGYT
TRBJ1-4 TRBV5-1 ASSVQGAVEKLF
TRBJ1-4 TRBV5-1 ASSPRSGAVNEKLF
TRBJ2-1 TRBV7-2 ASSSLVSSGRAYNEQF
TRBJ1-6 TRBV30 AWSTWDRGDSPLH
TRBJ1-2 TRBV6-5 ASSYSNGQVGYT
TRBJ2-7 TRBV7-2 ASSLDSGTRSHEQY
TRBJ2-7 TRBV6-2/TRBV6-3 ASSYSDSSSYEQY
TRBJ2-3 TRBV5-1 ASSLLGTVPSTDTQY